A selection of T cell receptor beta chains follows, all from one sample in a study of T-cell memory formation after mild COVID-19. TCRdb recomputed calls from the 5' RACE reads with MiXCR, one row per CDR3 protein. The table has about 440,000 distinct CDR3 sequences, 20% seen once. The sequenced sample consisted of PBMCs or a T cell subset sorted from them (not recorded which). The receptors originated from an adult woman who had mild COVID-19 (a few samples of this study predate the infection). Cell type and time point are not known. Both conserved end residues are part of each CDR3. Each record gives: D gene, V gene, J gene, clone size, CDR3 protein, CDR3 DNA. A D gene is named only where the DNA matches it firmly. Not all rows give a size; the values are once, few, many and, for expanded clones, a class.

d_gene: TRBD2
v_gene: TRBV4-2
j_gene: TRBJ2-3
abundance: few
CDR3aa: CASSPSGGSFGGDTQYF
CDR3nt: TGTGCCAGCAGCCCTAGCGGGGGCTCCTTCGGGGGAGATACGCAGTATTTT

d_gene: .
v_gene: TRBV10-2
j_gene: TRBJ1-3
abundance: few
CDR3aa: CASSDSGLSGNTIYF
CDR3nt: TGCGCCAGCAGTGACTCGGGTCTCTCTGGAAACACCATATATTTT

d_gene: .
v_gene: TRBV7-9
j_gene: TRBJ2-1
abundance: .
CDR3aa: CASSSPPGYRSHEQFF
CDR3nt: TGTGCCAGCAGCTCCCCGCCCGGCTACAGGTCCCACGAGCAGTTCTTC

d_gene: .
v_gene: TRBV3-1
j_gene: TRBJ2-4
abundance: .
CDR3aa: CASSHLTGAKNIQYF
CDR3nt: TGTGCCAGCAGCCATCTCACAGGAGCCAAAAACATTCAGTACTTC

d_gene: TRBD2
v_gene: TRBV10-2
j_gene: TRBJ2-5
abundance: few
CDR3aa: CASSDTSGGAQETQYF
CDR3nt: TGCGCCAGCAGTGATACTAGCGGGGGGGCCCAAGAGACCCAGTACTTC

d_gene: TRBD1
v_gene: TRBV7-2
j_gene: TRBJ1-2
abundance: few
CDR3aa: CASSPDRRDGYTF
CDR3nt: TGTGCCAGCAGCCCGGACAGGCGTGATGGCTACACCTTC

d_gene: .
v_gene: TRBV6-1
j_gene: TRBJ2-7
abundance: .
CDR3aa: CASSELREAFLPYEQYF
CDR3nt: TGTGCCAGCAGTGAACTTAGAGAAGCATTTCTCCCCTACGAGCAGTACTTC

d_gene: TRBD2
v_gene: TRBV5-1
j_gene: TRBJ2-7
abundance: once
CDR3aa: CASSLGLAGGRSYEQYF
CDR3nt: TGCGCCAGCAGCTTGGGACTAGCGGGGGGGCGATCCTACGAGCAGTACTTC

d_gene: .
v_gene: TRBV19
j_gene: TRBJ1-2
abundance: .
CDR3aa: CASRRANYGYTF
CDR3nt: TGTGCCAGTAGGCGAGCTAACTATGGCTACACCTTC

d_gene: .
v_gene: TRBV19
j_gene: TRBJ1-4
abundance: few
CDR3aa: CASSIDGTPLFF
CDR3nt: TGTGCCAGTAGTATAGATGGAACCCCCCTGTTTTTT

d_gene: .
v_gene: TRBV7-2
j_gene: TRBJ1-4
abundance: few
CDR3aa: CASSPLRQAMRKLFF
CDR3nt: TGTGCCAGCAGCCCATTGCGCCAGGCAATGAGAAAACTGTTTTTT

d_gene: .
v_gene: TRBV7-9
j_gene: TRBJ2-7
abundance: .
CDR3aa: CASSLVELRSYEQYF
CDR3nt: TGTGCCAGCAGCTTAGTAGAACTACGATCCTACGAGCAGTACTTC

d_gene: .
v_gene: TRBV12-3/TRBV12-4
j_gene: TRBJ2-5
abundance: few
CDR3aa: CASSREGAWETQYF
CDR3nt: TGTGCCAGCAGCCGGGAGGGGGCTTGGGAGACCCAGTACTTC

d_gene: TRBD1
v_gene: TRBV12-3/TRBV12-4
j_gene: TRBJ1-4
abundance: .
CDR3aa: CASSLRIDRGGNEKLFF
CDR3nt: TGTGCCAGCAGTTTACGGATTGACAGGGGTGGAAATGAAAAACTGTTTTTT

d_gene: .
v_gene: TRBV9
j_gene: TRBJ2-1
abundance: .
CDR3aa: CASSARGGIEGNEQFF
CDR3nt: TGTGCCAGCAGCGCCCGAGGAGGTATAGAGGGGAATGAGCAGTTCTTC

d_gene: .
v_gene: TRBV20-1
j_gene: TRBJ2-7
abundance: few
CDR3aa: CSAPRGGTGSSYEQYF
CDR3nt: TGCAGTGCCCCGAGGGGGGGAACAGGGAGCTCCTACGAGCAGTACTTC

d_gene: .
v_gene: TRBV24-1
j_gene: TRBJ2-1
abundance: .
CDR3aa: CATSQGRSSYNEQLF
CDR3nt: TGTGCCACCAGTCAGGGCAGAAGCTCCTACAATGAGCAGCTCTTC

d_gene: .
v_gene: TRBV5-1
j_gene: TRBJ1-1
abundance: few
CDR3aa: CASSIDGNTEAFF
CDR3nt: TGCGCCAGCAGCATAGACGGGAACACTGAAGCTTTCTTT

d_gene: .
v_gene: TRBV29-1
j_gene: TRBJ1-2
abundance: few
CDR3aa: CSSSGTRRALDF
CDR3nt: TGCAGCTCTTCCGGGACAAGGCGGGCCTTAGACTTC

d_gene: .
v_gene: TRBV7-3
j_gene: TRBJ2-3
abundance: .
CDR3aa: CASSANVASGTDTQYF
CDR3nt: TGTGCCAGCAGCGCCAACGTAGCGTCGGGCACAGATACGCAGTATTTT

d_gene: .
v_gene: TRBV27
j_gene: TRBJ2-7
abundance: few
CDR3aa: CASSPSGLKEQYF
CDR3nt: TGTGCCAGCAGTCCCTCCGGGCTGAAGGAGCAGTACTTC

d_gene: TRBD2
v_gene: TRBV9
j_gene: TRBJ2-1
abundance: few
CDR3aa: CASSVDGRAGGHNEQFF
CDR3nt: TGTGCCAGCAGCGTAGACGGGCGAGCGGGAGGGCACAATGAGCAGTTCTTC

d_gene: .
v_gene: TRBV27
j_gene: TRBJ2-3
abundance: .
CDR3aa: CASSLLGIDTQYF
CDR3nt: TGTGCCAGCAGTTTATTGGGGATAGATACGCAGTATTTT

d_gene: .
v_gene: TRBV27
j_gene: TRBJ2-1
abundance: few
CDR3aa: CASSFGGEESNEQFF
CDR3nt: TGTGCCAGCAGTTTCGGGGGAGAGGAGAGCAATGAGCAGTTCTTC

d_gene: TRBD1
v_gene: TRBV12-3/TRBV12-4
j_gene: TRBJ1-5
abundance: .
CDR3aa: CASTQEGTGESNQPQHF
CDR3nt: TGTGCCAGCACCCAAGAAGGGACAGGGGAAAGCAATCAGCCCCAGCATTTT

d_gene: .
v_gene: TRBV6-2/TRBV6-3
j_gene: TRBJ2-1
abundance: many
CDR3aa: CASSGGLYNEQFF
CDR3nt: TGTGCCAGCAGTGGCGGGCTCTACAATGAGCAGTTCTTC

d_gene: .
v_gene: TRBV7-9
j_gene: TRBJ2-3
abundance: few
CDR3aa: CASSWDRTDTQYF
CDR3nt: TGTGCCAGCAGCTGGGACCGAACAGATACGCAGTATTTT